This T cell receptor beta chain was documented in a study of blood T cell repertoires in COVID-19. At the level of the study: Samples taken during acute and convalescent COVID-19 were collected in the United States, Italy and Spain. T cells, B-cell-depleted T cells, or PBMCs supplied cDNA or gDNA.

Authors' processing steps: Reference gene primers were amplified, and this amplification served to estimate nucleated cell counts. The repertoire was sequenced with immunoSEQ multiplex PCR; TCRdb's copy has only in-frame clones and lacks some. V and J calls and clone size are those listed in that table; D and trimming were worked out from the DNA. The table records some 130,000 clones, around 80% of them present only once. The TCR was taken from a man between 60 and 75 years old who had recovered from COVID-19. The sample comprised peripheral blood.

CDR3 in amino acids: CASSLVSTDTQYF. CDR3 bases: TGTGCCAGCAGCTTGGTGTCAACAGATACGCAGTATTTT. The V and J genes are TRBV5-6 and TRBJ2-3; D is uncertain. The CDR3 consists of 13 residues. Trimming cost V 0 bases and J 3 bases, with 5 bases left between them. Germline values: CDR1 SGHDT, CDR2 YYEEEE.